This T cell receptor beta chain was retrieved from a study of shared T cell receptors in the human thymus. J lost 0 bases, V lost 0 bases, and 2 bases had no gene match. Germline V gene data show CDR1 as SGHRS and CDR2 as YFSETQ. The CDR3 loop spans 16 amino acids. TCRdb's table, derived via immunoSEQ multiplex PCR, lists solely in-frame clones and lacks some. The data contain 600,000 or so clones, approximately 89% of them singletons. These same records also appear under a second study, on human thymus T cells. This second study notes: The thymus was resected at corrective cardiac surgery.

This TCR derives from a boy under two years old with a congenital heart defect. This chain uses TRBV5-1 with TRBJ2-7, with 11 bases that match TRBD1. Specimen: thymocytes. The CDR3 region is CASSLGGTGGSYEQYF. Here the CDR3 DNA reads TGCGCCAGCAGCTTGGGGGGGACAGGGGGCTCCTACGAGCAGTACTTC.